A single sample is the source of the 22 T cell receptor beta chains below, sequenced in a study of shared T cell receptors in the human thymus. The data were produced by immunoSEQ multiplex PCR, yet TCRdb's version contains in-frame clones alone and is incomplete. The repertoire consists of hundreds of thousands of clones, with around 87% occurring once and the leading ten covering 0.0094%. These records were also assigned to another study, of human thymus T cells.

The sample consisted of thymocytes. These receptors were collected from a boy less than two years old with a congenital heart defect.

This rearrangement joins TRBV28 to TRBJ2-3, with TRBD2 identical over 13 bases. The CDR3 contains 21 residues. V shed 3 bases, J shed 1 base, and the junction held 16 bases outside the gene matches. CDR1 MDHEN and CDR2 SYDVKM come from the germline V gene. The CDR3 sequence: CASSFYPGLAGDHPRTDTQYF. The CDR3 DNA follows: TGTGCCAGCAGTTTTTACCCAGGACTAGCGGGGGACCACCCGCGCACAGATACGCAGTATTTT.

The CDR3 protein is CASSTRTGEGYGYTF. CDR3 nucleotide sequence: TGTGCCAGTAGTACTCGGACAGGGGAGGGCTATGGCTACACCTTC. V and J are TRBV19 and TRBJ1-2, with TRBD1 matching 9 bases. With V trimmed by 4 bases and J by 4 bases, 7 bases remained unmatched. Per germline, CDR1 LNHDA and CDR2 SQIVND (reference sequence). This CDR3 contains 15 residues. The whole variable domain, remainder taken from reference TRBV19 and TRBJ1-2, is DGGITQSPKYLFRKEGQNVTLSCEQNLNHDAMYWYRQDPGQGLRLIYYSQIVNDFQKGDIAEGYSVSREKKESFPLTVTSAQKNPTAFYLCASSTRTGEGYGYTFGSGTRLTVV.

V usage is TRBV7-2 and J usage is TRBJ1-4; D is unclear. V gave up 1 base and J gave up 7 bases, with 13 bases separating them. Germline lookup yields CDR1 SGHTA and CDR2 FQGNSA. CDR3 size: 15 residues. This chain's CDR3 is CASSLVVGRSEKLFF. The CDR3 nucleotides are TGTGCCAGCAGCTTAGTAGTAGGGAGGAGTGAAAAACTGTTTTTT.

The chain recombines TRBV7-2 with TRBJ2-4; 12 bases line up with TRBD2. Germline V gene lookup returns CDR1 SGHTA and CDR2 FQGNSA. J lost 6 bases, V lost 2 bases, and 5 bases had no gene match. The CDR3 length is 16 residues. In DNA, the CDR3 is TGTGCCAGCAGCTTAAGACTAGCGGGAGTGGGAAACATTCAGTACTTC. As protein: CASSLRLAGVGNIQYF. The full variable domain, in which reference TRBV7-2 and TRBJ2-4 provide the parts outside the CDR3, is GAGVSQSPSNKVTEKGKDVELRCDPISGHTALYWYRQSLGQGLEFLIYFQGNSAPDKSGLPSDRFSAERTGGSVSTLTIQRTQQEDSAVYLCASSLRLAGVGNIQYFGAGTRLSVL.

CDR3 bases: TGCGCCAGCAGCCCGGGGACACTGAACACCGGGGAGCTGTTTTTT. This sequence encodes CASSPGTLNTGELFF. The rearrangement links TRBV4-3 to TRBJ2-2; TRBD1 is a possible D gene (6 bases). The CDR3 runs 15 residues. Germline values: CDR1 LGHNA, CDR2 YSLEER. The V gene lost 4 bases and the J gene lost 1 base, with 10 bases spanning the gap.

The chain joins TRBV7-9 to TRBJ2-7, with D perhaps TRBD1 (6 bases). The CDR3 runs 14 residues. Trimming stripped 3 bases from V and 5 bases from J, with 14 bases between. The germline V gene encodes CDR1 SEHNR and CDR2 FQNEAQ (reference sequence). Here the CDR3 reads CASSLNGSGDEQYF. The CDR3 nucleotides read TGTGCCAGCAGCTTGAACGGATCAGGGGACGAGCAGTACTTC.

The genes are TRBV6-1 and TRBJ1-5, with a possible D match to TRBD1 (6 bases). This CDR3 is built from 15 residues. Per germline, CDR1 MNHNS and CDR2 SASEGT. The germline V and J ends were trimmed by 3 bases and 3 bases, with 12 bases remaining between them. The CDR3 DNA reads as TGTGCCAGCAGTGAGACAACAGGGAACAATCAGCCCCAGCATTTT. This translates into CASSETTGNNQPQHF.

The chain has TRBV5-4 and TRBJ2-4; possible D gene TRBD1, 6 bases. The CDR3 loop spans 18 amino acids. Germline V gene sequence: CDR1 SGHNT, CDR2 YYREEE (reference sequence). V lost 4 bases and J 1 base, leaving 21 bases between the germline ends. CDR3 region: CASSPRQDKDEAKNIQYF. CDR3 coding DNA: TGTGCCAGCAGCCCTAGACAGGACAAGGATGAGGCCAAAAACATTCAGTACTTC.

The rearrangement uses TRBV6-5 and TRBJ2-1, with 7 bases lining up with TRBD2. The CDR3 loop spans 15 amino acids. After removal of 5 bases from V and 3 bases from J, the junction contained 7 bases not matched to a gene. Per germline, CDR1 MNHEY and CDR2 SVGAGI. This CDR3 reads CASSGLAAHYNEQFF. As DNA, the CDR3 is TGTGCCAGCAGTGGGCTAGCGGCACACTACAATGAGCAGTTCTTC.

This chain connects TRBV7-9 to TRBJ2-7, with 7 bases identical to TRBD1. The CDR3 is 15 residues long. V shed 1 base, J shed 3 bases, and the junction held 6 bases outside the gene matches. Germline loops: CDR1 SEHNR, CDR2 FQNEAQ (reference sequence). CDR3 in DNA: TGTGCCAGCAGCTTAGGGTATACAGGGGACTACGAGCAGTACTTC. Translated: CASSLGYTGDYEQYF.

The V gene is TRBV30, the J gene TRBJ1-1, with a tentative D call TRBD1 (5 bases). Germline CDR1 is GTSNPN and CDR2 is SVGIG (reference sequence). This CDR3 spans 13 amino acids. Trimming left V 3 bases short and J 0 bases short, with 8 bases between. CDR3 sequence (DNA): TGTGCCTGGAGACAGGTCATGAACACTGAAGCTTTCTTT. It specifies CAWRQVMNTEAFF. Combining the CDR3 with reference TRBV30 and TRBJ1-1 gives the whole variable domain SQTIHQWPATLVQPVGSPLSLECTVEGTSNPNLYWYRQAAGRGLQLLFYSVGIGQISSEVPQNLSASRPQDRQFILSSKKLLLSDSGFYLCAWRQVMNTEAFFGQGTRLTVV.

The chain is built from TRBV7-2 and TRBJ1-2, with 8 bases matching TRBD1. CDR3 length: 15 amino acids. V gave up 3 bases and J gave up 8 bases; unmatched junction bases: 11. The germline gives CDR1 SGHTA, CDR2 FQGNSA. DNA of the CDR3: TGTGCCAGCAGCTTGGCCCCTGGGACAGGTGAGGGCTACACCTTC. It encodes CASSLAPGTGEGYTF.

The CDR3 reads CASSQGGSGLVKNIQYF. The CDR3 DNA follows: TGTGCCAGCAGTCAGGGCGGGAGCGGGCTTGTCAAAAACATTCAGTACTTC. This chain uses TRBV7-8 with TRBJ2-4, with TRBD2 matching 7 bases. This CDR3 contains 17 residues. Trimming removed 6 bases from V and 3 bases from J; junction bases left unmatched: 14. The germline V gene encodes CDR1 SGHVS and CDR2 FQNEAQ.

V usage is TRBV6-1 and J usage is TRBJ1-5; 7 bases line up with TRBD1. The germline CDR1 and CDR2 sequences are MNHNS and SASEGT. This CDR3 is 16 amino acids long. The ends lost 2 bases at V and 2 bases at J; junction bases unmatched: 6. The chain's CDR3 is CASSERDRVGNQPQHF. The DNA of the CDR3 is TGTGCCAGCAGTGAAAGAGACAGGGTAGGCAATCAGCCCCAGCATTTT.

CDR3 loop: CASSWGVWEKLFF. Written as DNA, the CDR3 is TGTGCCAGCAGTTGGGGCGTTTGGGAAAAACTGTTTTTT. The rearrangement uses TRBV28 and TRBJ1-4; perhaps TRBD1 as D (5 bases). V was trimmed by 4 bases and J by 8 bases, leaving 11 bases between them. Germline lookup yields CDR1 MDHEN and CDR2 SYDVKM. There are 13 residues in the CDR3. Complete variable domain (other parts from reference TRBV28 and TRBJ1-4): DVKVTQSSRYLVKRTGEKVFLECVQDMDHENMFWYRQDPGLGLRLIYFSYDVKMKEKGDIPEGYSVSREKKERFSLILESASTNQTSMYLCASSWGVWEKLFFGSGTQLSVL.

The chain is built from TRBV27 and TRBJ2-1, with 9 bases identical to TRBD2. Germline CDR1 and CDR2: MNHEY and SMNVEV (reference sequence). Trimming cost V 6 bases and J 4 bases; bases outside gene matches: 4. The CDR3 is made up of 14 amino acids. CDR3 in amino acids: CASSRTSEYNEQFF. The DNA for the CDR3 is TGTGCCAGCAGCAGGACTAGCGAGTACAATGAGCAGTTCTTC.

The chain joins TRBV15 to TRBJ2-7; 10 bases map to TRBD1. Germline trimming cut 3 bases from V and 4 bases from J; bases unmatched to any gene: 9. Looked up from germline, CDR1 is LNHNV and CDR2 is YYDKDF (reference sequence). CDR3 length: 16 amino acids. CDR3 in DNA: TGTGCCACCAGCAGTTCTATAGGGACAGGGGAATACGAGCAGTACTTC. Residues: CATSSSIGTGEYEQYF. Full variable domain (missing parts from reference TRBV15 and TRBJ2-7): DAMVIQNPRYQVTQFGKPVTLSCSQTLNHNVMYWYQQKSSQAPKLLFHYYDKDFNNEADTPDNFQSRRPNTSFCFLDIRSPGLGDTAMYLCATSSSIGTGEYEQYFGPGTRLTVT.

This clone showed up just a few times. CDR3 nucleotide sequence: TGTGCCAGCAGCGTAGCCCCTAGCCAGAACACCGGGGAGCTGTTTTTT. It codes for CASSVAPSQNTGELFF. The chain employs TRBV9 and TRBJ2-2, with a tentative D call TRBD2 (5 bases). V lost 0 bases to trimming and J lost 1 base, with 10 bases between them. Per the germline V gene, CDR1 is SGDLS and CDR2 is YYNGEE. This CDR3 comprises 16 residues.

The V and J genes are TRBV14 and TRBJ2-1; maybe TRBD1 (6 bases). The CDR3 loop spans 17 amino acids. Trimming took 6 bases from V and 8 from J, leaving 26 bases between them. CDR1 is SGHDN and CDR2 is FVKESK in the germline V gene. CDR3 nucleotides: TGTGCCAGCAGACCAGCCCCCTCACAGGGTATAGGCTATGAGCAGTTCTTC. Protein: CASRPAPSQGIGYEQFF.

The CDR3 DNA reads as TGCGCCAGCAGCCAAGTAGACAGGGGAAATGGCTACACCTTC. Amino acids: CASSQVDRGNGYTF. The chain combines TRBV4-3 with TRBJ1-2; TRBD1 aligns across 8 bases. Trimming removed 1 base from V and 6 bases from J; junction bases left unmatched: 4. The length of the CDR3 is 14 residues. CDR1 and CDR2 from the germline V gene are LGHNA and YSLEER.

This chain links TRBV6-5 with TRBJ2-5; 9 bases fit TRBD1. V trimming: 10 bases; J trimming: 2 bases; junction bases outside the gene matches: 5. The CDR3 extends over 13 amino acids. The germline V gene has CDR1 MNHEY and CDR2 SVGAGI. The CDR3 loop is CATLDRGQETQYF. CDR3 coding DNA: TGTGCCACCCTAGACAGGGGGCAAGAGACCCAGTACTTC.

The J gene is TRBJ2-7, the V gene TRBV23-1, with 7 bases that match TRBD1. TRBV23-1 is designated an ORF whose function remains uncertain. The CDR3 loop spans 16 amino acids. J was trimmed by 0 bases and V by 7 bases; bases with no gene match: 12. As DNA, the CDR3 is TGCGCCAGCAATTTCCGGACGGGACAGCTCTCCTACGAGCAGTACTTC. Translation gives CASNFRTGQLSYEQYF.